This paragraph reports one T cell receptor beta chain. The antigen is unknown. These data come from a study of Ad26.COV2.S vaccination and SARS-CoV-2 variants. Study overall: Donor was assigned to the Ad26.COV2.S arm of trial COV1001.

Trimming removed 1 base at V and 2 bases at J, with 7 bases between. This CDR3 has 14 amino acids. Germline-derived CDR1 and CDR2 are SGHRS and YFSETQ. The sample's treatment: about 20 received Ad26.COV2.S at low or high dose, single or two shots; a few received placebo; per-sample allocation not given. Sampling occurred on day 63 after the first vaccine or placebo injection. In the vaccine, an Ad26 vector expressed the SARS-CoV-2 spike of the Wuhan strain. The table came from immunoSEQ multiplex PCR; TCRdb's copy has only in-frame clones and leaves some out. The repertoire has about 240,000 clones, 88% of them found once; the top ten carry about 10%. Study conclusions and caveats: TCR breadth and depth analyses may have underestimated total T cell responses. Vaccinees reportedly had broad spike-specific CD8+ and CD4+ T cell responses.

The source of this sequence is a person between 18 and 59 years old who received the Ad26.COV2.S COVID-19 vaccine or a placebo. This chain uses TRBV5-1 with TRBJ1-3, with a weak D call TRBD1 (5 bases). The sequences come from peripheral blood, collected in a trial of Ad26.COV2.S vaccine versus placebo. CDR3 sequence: CASSLSTAGNTIYF. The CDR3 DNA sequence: TGCGCCAGCAGCTTGTCGACAGCTGGAAACACCATATATTTT.